The rows below give T cell receptor beta chains drawn from one sample of a study of cytomegalovirus exposure and HLA in healthy donors. Data came from immunoSEQ multiplex PCR; TCRdb stores just in-frame clones and leaves some out. Among 150,000 or so clones, 75% to 80% were seen once, and the ten largest hold about 1%. The sequenced sample consisted of PBMCs. These receptors originate from a woman between 50 and 59 years old in good health and CMV-seropositive. CDR3s include the opening cysteine and the closing phenylalanine or tryptophan. A D gene is named only where the DNA matches it firmly. Expanded clones get a size class; other rows say once, few or many, or leave the size out.

V gene	CDR3 length	J gene	clone size	D gene	CDR3 DNA	CDR3 protein
TRBV7-9	15	TRBJ2-7	few	.	TGTGCCAGCAGCTTCGGGGTCGGGAGCCTCAACGAGCAGTACTTC	CASSFGVGSLNEQYF
TRBV7-8	15	TRBJ1-2	.	TRBD1	TGTGCCAGCAGCTTAACTATAGGGGGCGGCTATGGCTACACCTTC	CASSLTIGGGYGYTF
TRBV27	13	TRBJ2-5	.	.	TGTGCCAGCAGTTTAAGGGGTCAAGAGACCCAGTACTTC	CASSLRGQETQYF
TRBV4-1	16	TRBJ2-7	.	.	TGCGCCAGCAGCCAGGCTTCTCGGGTCCTATCGGGCGAGCAGTACTTC	CASSQASRVLSGEQYF
TRBV5-1	14	TRBJ1-4	.	TRBD1	TGCGCCAGCAGCTTGGGACAGGGGTCGGGAAAACTGTTTTTT	CASSLGQGSGKLFF
TRBV6-1	14	TRBJ1-3	.	.	TGTGCCAGCAGTGAATACAGGGCTGGAAACACCATATATTTT	CASSEYRAGNTIYF
TRBV25-1	13	TRBJ1-1	once	TRBD1	TGTGCCAGCACCCGGGCAGGGGGCACTGAAGCTTTCTTT	CASTRAGGTEAFF
TRBV10-2	15	TRBJ2-7	.	.	TGCGCCAGCAGTGAGTGGGCATGGTCCTCCTACGAGCAGTACTTC	CASSEWAWSSYEQYF
TRBV5-5	13	TRBJ1-4	.	.	TGTGCCAGCAGCTTGGGAATGAGGGAAAAACTGTTTTTT	CASSLGMREKLFF
TRBV2	16	TRBJ1-5	.	TRBD1	TGTGCCAGCAGTGATGGTCGCGGGACAGGGGATCAGCCCCAGCATTTT	CASSDGRGTGDQPQHF
TRBV7-9	13	TRBJ2-7	few	TRBD1	TGTGCCAGCAGCTTTACAGGGGGTCGGGAGCAGTACTTC	CASSFTGGREQYF
TRBV6-5	15	TRBJ1-4	.	TRBD1	TGTGCCAGCAGTTACGGGGACAGTCTCAATGAAAAACTGTTTTTT	CASSYGDSLNEKLFF
TRBV7-9	14	TRBJ2-1	.	.	TGTGCCAGCAGCATAAGAGGGTCGAACAATGAGCAGTTCTTC	CASSIRGSNNEQFF
TRBV5-1	15	TRBJ1-4	.	TRBD1	TGCGCCAGCAGCTTGGAAACAGGGGGACGGGGGAAACTGTTTTTT	CASSLETGGRGKLFF
TRBV2	12	TRBJ2-1	.	.	TGTGCCAGCAGTTATATCCACAATGAGCAGTTCTTC	CASSYIHNEQFF
TRBV28	13	TRBJ1-4	.	.	TGTGCCAGCAGCGGGTTCGGGGTTGAAAAACTGTTTTTT	CASSGFGVEKLFF
TRBV2	14	TRBJ2-3	once	TRBD1	TGTGCCAGCAACGCCGGGACAGGGGGGGATACGCAGTATTTT	CASNAGTGGDTQYF
TRBV19	18	TRBJ1-2	once	.	TGTGCCAGTAGTATAGATCTTACCTTCGACAGAGGCACCTATGGCTACACCTTC	CASSIDLTFDRGTYGYTF
TRBV29-1	14	TRBJ2-4	.	TRBD1	TGCAGCGCTGGCTCTTCACCAGGGGGTAACATTCAGTACTTC	CSAGSSPGGNIQYF
TRBV5-1	15	TRBJ2-7	.	TRBD1	TGCGCCAGCAGCCCCCGCCCCGGACAGGCCTACGAGCAGTACTTC	CASSPRPGQAYEQYF
TRBV28	13	TRBJ1-1	few	.	TGTGCCAGCGCCTTAGTTGTGAACACTGAAGCTTTCTTT	CASALVVNTEAFF
TRBV2	16	TRBJ2-1	.	TRBD2	TGTGCCAGTTGGATCTTGAGCGGGGGGGCAGGGAATGAGCAGTTCTTC	CASWILSGGAGNEQFF
TRBV18	13	TRBJ2-5	.	.	TGTGCCAGCTCACCGCGGGACAGAGAGACCCAGTACTTC	CASSPRDRETQYF
TRBV6-1	17	TRBJ1-3	.	TRBD1	TGTGCCAGCAGTGCAGGCCAAGCCGGGACAGGGGGAAACACCATATATTTT	CASSAGQAGTGGNTIYF
TRBV9	13	TRBJ2-3	.	.	TGTGCCAGCAGCGAGCCTAGCACAGATACGCAGTATTTT	CASSEPSTDTQYF
TRBV6-1	15	TRBJ2-5	.	TRBD2	TGTGCCAGCAGTGAAACTAGCGGGGGCCAAGAGACCCAGTACTTC	CASSETSGGQETQYF
TRBV7-2	13	TRBJ1-1	.	.	TGTGCCAGCAGCCTCCCCCAACGGGGGGTAGCTTTCTTT	CASSLPQRGVAFF
TRBV27	13	TRBJ1-2	.	.	TGTGCCAGCAGTTTTGAGGGCAACTATGGCTACACCTTC	CASSFEGNYGYTF
TRBV2	15	TRBJ2-7	once	TRBD1	TGTGCCAGGGCTGGGACGACAGGGGGGATTTACGAGCAGTACTTC	CARAGTTGGIYEQYF
TRBV27	13	TRBJ2-3	few	TRBD2	TGTGCCAGCAGGGTAGCGGGGTCAGATACGCAGTATTTT	CASRVAGSDTQYF
TRBV11-2	15	TRBJ2-1	.	.	TGTGCCAGCAGCTTAGAGCAGATGCTTAACAATGAGCAGTTCTTC	CASSLEQMLNNEQFF
TRBV27	15	TRBJ2-2	.	.	TGTGCCAGCAGTCGACAGGAATATGACACCGGGGAGCTGTTTTTT	CASSRQEYDTGELFF
TRBV30	14	TRBJ1-2	.	.	TGTGCCTCCCTAAAGGACAGCTCTAGGGATGGCTACACCTTC	CASLKDSSRDGYTF
TRBV9	15	TRBJ1-2	.	.	TGTGCCAGCAGCGTAGGGACCGGGGAGGGCTATGGCTACACCTTC	CASSVGTGEGYGYTF
TRBV29-1	14	TRBJ1-4	.	TRBD1	TGCAGCGTTGGTGCGGGACAGGGTGTCCGAAAACTGTTTTTT	CSVGAGQGVRKLFF
TRBV10-3	20	TRBJ2-7	.	TRBD2	TGTGCCATCAGTGAGTCAGGATGGGGACTACCAACCACCTTTCCCTACGAGCAGTACTTC	CAISESGWGLPTTFPYEQYF
TRBV12-5	17	TRBJ2-7	.	TRBD1	TGTGCTAGTGGTTTGGTACGCTCCGGGACAGGGGGAGATGGGCAGTACTTC	CASGLVRSGTGGDGQYF